This T cell receptor (beta chain) originates from a study of regulatory T cells in long-lasting Graves disease. Time point indicated: persistent/refractory GD, antithyroid drugs over 5 years with positive TRAb. PBMCs provided the RNA from which the TCR library was made. The CDR3 length is 17 residues. V lost 4 bases and J lost 4; bases outside the gene matches: 12. Germline V CDR1 and CDR2: PRHDT, FYEKMQ (reference sequence). Both iRepertoire HTBI primers and Arm-PCR of CDR3 regions were used to build the TCR beta libraries. TCRdb ran MiXCR on the multiplex PCR reads and lists one entry per CDR3 protein. The data show a few hundred thousand distinct CDR3 sequences, around 20% seen once.

The chain combines TRBV13 with TRBJ2-1; TRBD2 matches 8 bases. The source was peripheral blood mononuclear cells (PBMCs), collected when the disease was refractory, from a patient treated with antithyroid drugs. This receptor was identified in a female donor with Graves disease. The DNA of the CDR3 is TGTGCCAGCAGCTCAGTCTCGAGGTCTAGCGGGTACAATGAGCAGTTCTTC. This codes for CASSSVSRSSGYNEQFF.